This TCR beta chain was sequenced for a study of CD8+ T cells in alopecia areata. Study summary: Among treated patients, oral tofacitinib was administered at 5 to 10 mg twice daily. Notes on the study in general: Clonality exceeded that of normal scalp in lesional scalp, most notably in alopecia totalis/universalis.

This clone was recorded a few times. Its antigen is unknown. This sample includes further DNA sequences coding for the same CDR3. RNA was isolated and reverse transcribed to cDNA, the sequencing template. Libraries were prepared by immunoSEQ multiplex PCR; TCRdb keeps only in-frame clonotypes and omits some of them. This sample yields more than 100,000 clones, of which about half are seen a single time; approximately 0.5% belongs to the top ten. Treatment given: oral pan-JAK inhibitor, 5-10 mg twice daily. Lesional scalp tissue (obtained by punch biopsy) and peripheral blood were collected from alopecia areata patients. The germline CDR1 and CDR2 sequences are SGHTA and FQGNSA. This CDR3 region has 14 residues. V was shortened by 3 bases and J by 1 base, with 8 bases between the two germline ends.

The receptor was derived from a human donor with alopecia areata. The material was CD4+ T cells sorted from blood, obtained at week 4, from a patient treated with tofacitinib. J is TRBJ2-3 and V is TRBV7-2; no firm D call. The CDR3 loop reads CASSFGPRTDTQYF. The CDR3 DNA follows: TGTGCCAGCAGCTTCGGACCCCGCACAGATACGCAGTATTTT.